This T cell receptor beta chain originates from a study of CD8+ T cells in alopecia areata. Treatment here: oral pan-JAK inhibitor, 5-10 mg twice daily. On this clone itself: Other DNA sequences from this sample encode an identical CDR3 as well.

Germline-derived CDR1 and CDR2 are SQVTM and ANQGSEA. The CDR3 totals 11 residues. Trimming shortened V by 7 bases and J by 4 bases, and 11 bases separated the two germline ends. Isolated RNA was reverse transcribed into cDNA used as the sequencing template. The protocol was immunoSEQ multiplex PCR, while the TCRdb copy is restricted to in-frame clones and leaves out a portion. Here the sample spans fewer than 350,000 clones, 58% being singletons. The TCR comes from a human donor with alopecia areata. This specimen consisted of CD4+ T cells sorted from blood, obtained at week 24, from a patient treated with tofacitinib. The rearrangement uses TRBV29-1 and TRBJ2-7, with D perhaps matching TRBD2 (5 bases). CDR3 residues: CSARGSYEQYF. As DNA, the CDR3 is TGCAGCGCACGCGGGTCTTACGAGCAGTACTTC.